Included here is one TCR beta chain sequence, with context. What it binds is unknown. The sample comes from a study of cytomegalovirus exposure and HLA in healthy donors. Overall study results and limits: Three chains linked to CMV were shown in vitro to be specific for CMV antigens. Reported results showed that the classifier diagnosed cytomegalovirus status with high specificity and sensitivity.

Profiling relied on immunoSEQ multiplex PCR, and the TCRdb table lists in-frame clones only, not all of them. The sample records around 300,000 clones, around 90% being singletons. Germline CDR1 is MGHRA and CDR2 is YSYEKL. V was clipped by 1 base and J by 2 bases; unmatched bases: 6. The CDR3 length is 16 residues. Sequencing input: PBMCs. This sequence was found in a woman aged 25-40 years in good health and CMV-seropositive. V usage is TRBV4-1 and J usage is TRBJ2-7, with 9 positions matching TRBD1. CDR3 sequence (DNA): TGCGCCAGCAGCCAAGGCTCCGGGACAGGGCCCTACGAGCAGTACTTC. Translated: CASSQGSGTGPYEQYF.